One and the same sample provided the 5 T cell receptor beta chains below, sequenced in a study of cytomegalovirus exposure and HLA in healthy donors. With 60 Vbeta and 13 Jbeta primers, the PCR was carried out. The protocol was immunoSEQ multiplex PCR, while the TCRdb copy is restricted to in-frame clones and leaves out a portion. The sample holds some 150,000 clones; about 85% are singletons and the top ten take less than 10%. Sequencing input: PBMCs. These receptors were taken from a man aged 25 to 40 in good health and CMV-seropositive.

The chain couples TRBV5-1 to TRBJ2-3; D might be TRBD2 (6 bases). Germline V gene data show CDR1 as SGHRS and CDR2 as YFSETQ. V lost 2 bases, J lost 6 bases, and 19 bases lay in between. The CDR3 is made up of 16 amino acids. CDR3 bases: TGCGCCAGCAGCTTCCTATCGGGAGCCAAGCAGGATACGCAGTATTTT. Translating gives CASSFLSGAKQDTQYF.

DNA for the CDR3: TGTGCCAGCAGCTTGTCCGGGTATCAGCCCCAGCATTTT. Residues: CASSLSGYQPQHF. J is TRBJ1-5 and V is TRBV5-8; no definite D call. This CDR3 is 13 amino acids long. The germline V gene has CDR1 SGHTS and CDR2 YDEGEE. The ends were cut back, 1 base at V and 5 bases at J, with 7 bases in the middle.

There are a few counts of this clone. The chain couples TRBV6-6 to TRBJ1-2, with TRBD1 as a possible D gene (6 bases). Trimming left V 0 bases short and J 6 bases short, with 11 bases between. CDR3 length: 14 residues. Looked up from germline, CDR1 is MNHNY and CDR2 is SVGAGI (reference sequence). Here the CDR3 DNA reads TGTGCCAGCAGTTACTCCGGGACAAAAGATGGCTACACCTTC. This translates into CASSYSGTKDGYTF.

J is TRBJ2-7 and V is TRBV7-8, with D possibly being TRBD1 (6 bases). The CDR3 consists of 13 residues. The V gene lost 4 bases and the J gene lost 2 bases, with 9 bases spanning the gap. Germline V CDR1 and CDR2: SGHVS, FQNEAQ. CDR3: CASSYRDTYEQYF. Written as DNA, the CDR3 is TGTGCCAGCAGCTACCGGGACACCTACGAGCAGTACTTC.

V usage is TRBV5-6 and J usage is TRBJ2-7; the D gene is possibly TRBD1 (5 bases). V dropped 3 bases and J dropped 2 bases, with 12 bases sitting between them. The CDR3 spans 14 residues. CDR1 and CDR2 (germline): SGHDT, YYEEEE. The CDR3 spells CASSYSGPTYEQYF. In nucleotides, the CDR3 is TGTGCCAGCAGCTACTCAGGGCCAACCTACGAGCAGTACTTC.